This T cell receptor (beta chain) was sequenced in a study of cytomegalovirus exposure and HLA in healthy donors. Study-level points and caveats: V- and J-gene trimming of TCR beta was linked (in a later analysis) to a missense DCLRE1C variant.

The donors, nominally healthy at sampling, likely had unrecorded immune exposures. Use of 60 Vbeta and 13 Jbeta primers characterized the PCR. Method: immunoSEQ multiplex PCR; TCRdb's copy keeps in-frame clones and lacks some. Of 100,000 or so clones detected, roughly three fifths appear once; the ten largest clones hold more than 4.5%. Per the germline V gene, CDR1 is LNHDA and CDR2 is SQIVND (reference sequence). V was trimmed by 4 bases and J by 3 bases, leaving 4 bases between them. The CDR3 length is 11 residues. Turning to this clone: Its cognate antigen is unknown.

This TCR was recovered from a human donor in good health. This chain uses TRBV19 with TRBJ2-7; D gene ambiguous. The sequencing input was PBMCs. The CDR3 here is CASSNRYEQYF. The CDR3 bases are TGTGCCAGTAGTAATCGCTACGAGCAGTACTTC.